This T cell receptor beta chain was identified during a study of technical replicates of blood from several donors. This clone was detected only once. The assay was immunoSEQ multiplex PCR, and TCRdb's table has in-frame clones only and misses some. The data contain about 78,000 clones, about 92% of them singletons. Germline CDR1 and CDR2: GTSNPN and SVGIG (reference sequence). The CDR3 runs to 12 residues. V was cut by 5 bases and J by 6 bases, with 11 bases left in between. The TCR originated in a human donor in good health. Sequencing input: T cells isolated from PBMCs. The gene calls are TRBV30 and TRBJ2-4; a possible D gene is TRBD1 (6 bases). The DNA for the CDR3 is TGTGCCTGGGGGCCGGACAGAAACATTCAGTACTTC. Its protein product is CAWGPDRNIQYF.